This TCR beta chain appears in the sequencing data of a study of cytomegalovirus exposure and HLA in healthy donors. Deletions cut 0 bases from V and 7 bases from J, with 12 bases between. This CDR3 has 14 residues. Germline CDR1 GTSNPN, CDR2 SVGIG (reference sequence). 13 Jbeta primers and 60 Vbeta primers were used for the PCR. Produced via immunoSEQ multiplex PCR; TCRdb's table is partial and in-frame only. Of more than 140,000 clones in the sample, almost 80% were seen once. Material for sequencing was PBMCs. This clonotype was obtained from a male donor in good health and CMV-seronegative. This sequence joins TRBV30 and TRBJ1-4; D remains ambiguous. The CDR3 DNA reads as TGTGCCTGGAGTGTAGGAACTAATGGTGAAAAACTGTTTTTT. This encodes CAWSVGTNGEKLFF.